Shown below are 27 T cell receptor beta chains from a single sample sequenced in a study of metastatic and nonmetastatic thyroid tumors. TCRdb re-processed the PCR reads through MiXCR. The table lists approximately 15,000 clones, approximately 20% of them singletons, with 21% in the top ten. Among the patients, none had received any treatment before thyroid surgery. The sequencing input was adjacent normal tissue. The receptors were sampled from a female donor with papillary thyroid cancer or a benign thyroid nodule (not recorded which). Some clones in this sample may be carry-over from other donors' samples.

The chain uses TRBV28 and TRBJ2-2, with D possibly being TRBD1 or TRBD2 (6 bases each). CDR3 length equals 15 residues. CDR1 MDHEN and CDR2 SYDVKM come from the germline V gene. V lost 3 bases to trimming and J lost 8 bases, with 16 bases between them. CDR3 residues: CASSLGGGSSGELFF. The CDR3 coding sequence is TGTGCCAGCAGTTTGGGGGGCGGATCTTCTGGGGAGCTGTTTTTT.

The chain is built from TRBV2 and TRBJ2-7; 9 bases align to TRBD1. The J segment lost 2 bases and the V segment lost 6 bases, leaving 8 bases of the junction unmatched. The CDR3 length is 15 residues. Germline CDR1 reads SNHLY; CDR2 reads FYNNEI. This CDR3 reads CASRKAGTGTYEQYF. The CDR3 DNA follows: TGTGCCAGCAGGAAGGCCGGGACAGGGACCTACGAGCAGTACTTC.

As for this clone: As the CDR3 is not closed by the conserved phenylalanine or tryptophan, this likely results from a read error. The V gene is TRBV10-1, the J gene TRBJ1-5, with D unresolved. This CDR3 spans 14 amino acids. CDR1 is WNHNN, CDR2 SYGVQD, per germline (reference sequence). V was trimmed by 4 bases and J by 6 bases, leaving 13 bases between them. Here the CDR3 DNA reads TGCGCCAGCAGTGGAAAAGGGAGGGCTCAGCCCCAGCATCTT. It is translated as CASSGKGRAQPQHL.

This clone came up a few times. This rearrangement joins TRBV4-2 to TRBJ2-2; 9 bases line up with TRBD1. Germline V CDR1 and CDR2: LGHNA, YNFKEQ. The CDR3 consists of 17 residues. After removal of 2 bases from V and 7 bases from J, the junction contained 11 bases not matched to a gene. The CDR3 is CASSQTGTGIYGGELFF. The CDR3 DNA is TGTGCCAGCAGCCAAACCGGGACAGGGATCTATGGCGGGGAGCTGTTTTTT.

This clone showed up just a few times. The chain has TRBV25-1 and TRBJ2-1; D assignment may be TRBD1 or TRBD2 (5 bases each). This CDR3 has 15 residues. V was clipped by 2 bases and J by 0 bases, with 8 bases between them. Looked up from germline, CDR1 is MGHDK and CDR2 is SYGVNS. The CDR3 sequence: CASSELGTSYNEQFF. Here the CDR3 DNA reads TGTGCCAGCAGTGAACTCGGGACCTCCTACAATGAGCAGTTCTTC.

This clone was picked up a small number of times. The CDR3 is CSADSRRGAKNIQYF. DNA for the CDR3: TGCAGTGCTGACTCCCGGCGGGGAGCCAAAAACATTCAGTACTTC. The rearrangement joins TRBV20-1 to TRBJ2-4; D is possibly TRBD2 (6 bases). CDR3 length: 15 amino acids. V lost 5 bases to trimming and J lost 0 bases, with 14 bases between them. The germline V gene encodes CDR1 DFQATT and CDR2 SNEGSKA (reference sequence).

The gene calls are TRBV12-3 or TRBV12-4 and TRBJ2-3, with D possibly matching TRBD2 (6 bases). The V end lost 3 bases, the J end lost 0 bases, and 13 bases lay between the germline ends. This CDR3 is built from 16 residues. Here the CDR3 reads CASSFGAGLSTDTQYF. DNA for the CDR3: TGTGCCAGCAGTTTTGGGGCGGGACTGAGCACAGATACGCAGTATTTT.

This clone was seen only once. CDR3 nucleotides: TGTGCCAGCAGCGGCCAGACCGTCTACGAGCAGTACTTC. Protein: CASSGQTVYEQYF. The V call is TRBV14, the J call TRBJ2-7; no firm D call. Trimming pared 5 bases from V and 3 bases from J, leaving 11 bases between. Germline V gives CDR1 SGHDN, CDR2 FVKESK. The CDR3 sequence is 13 residues long.

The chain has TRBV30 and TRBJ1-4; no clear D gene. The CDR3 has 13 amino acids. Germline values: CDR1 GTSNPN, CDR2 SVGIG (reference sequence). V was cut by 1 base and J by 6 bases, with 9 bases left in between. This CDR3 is CAWSARPDEKLFF. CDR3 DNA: TGTGCCTGGAGTGCCAGACCAGATGAAAAACTGTTTTTT.

The CDR3 DNA sequence: TGTGCCAGTAGTAGGGGCGGGGGATCAAATGAGCAGTTCTTC. Protein: CASSRGGGSNEQFF. The chain employs TRBV19 and TRBJ2-1; TRBD2 agrees at 7 bases. V lost 4 bases to trimming and J lost 7 bases; unmatched junction nucleotides: 7. This CDR3 contains 14 residues. Germline-derived CDR1 and CDR2 are LNHDA and SQIVND (reference sequence).

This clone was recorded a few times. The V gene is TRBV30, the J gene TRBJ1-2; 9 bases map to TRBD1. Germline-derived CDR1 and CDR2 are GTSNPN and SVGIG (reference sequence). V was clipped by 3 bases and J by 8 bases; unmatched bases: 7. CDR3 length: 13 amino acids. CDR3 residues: CAWRTGGAGGYTF. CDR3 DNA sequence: TGTGCCTGGAGAACAGGGGGCGCGGGGGGCTACACCTTC.

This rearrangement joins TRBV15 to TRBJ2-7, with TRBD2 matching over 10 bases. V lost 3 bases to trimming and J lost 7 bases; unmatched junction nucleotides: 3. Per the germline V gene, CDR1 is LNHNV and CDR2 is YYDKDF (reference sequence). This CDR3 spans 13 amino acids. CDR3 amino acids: CATSSSGRKEQYF. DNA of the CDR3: TGTGCCACCAGCAGTAGCGGGAGGAAGGAGCAGTACTTC.

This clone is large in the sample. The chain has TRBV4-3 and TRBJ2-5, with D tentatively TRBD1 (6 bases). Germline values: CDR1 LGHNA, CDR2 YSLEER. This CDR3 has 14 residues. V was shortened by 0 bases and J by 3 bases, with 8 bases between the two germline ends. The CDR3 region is CASSQEAGEETQYF. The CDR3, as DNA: TGCGCCAGCAGCCAAGAGGCAGGGGAAGAGACCCAGTACTTC.

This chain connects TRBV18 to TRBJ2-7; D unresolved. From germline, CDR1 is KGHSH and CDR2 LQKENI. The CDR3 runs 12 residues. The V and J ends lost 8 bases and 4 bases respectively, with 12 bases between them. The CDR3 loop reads CASRQAAYEQYF. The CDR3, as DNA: TGTGCCAGCCGGCAGGCGGCTTACGAGCAGTACTTC. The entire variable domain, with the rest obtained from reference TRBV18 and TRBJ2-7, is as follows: NAGVMQNPRHLVRRRGQEARLRCSPMKGHSHVYWYRQLPEEGLKFMVYLQKENIIDESGMPKERFSAEFPKEGPSILRIQQVVRGDSAAYFCASRQAAYEQYFGPGTRLTVT.

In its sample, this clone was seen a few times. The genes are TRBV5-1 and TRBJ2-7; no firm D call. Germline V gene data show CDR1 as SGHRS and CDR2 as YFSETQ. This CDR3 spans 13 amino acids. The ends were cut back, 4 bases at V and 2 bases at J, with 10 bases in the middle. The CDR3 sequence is CASSPDGAYEQYF. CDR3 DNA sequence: TGCGCCAGCAGCCCTGACGGCGCCTACGAGCAGTACTTC.

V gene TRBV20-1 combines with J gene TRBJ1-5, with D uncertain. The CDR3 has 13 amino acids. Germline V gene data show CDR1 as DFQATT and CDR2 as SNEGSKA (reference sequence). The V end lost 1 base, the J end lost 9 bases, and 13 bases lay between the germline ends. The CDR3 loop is CSARVAGPGPQHF. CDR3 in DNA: TGCAGTGCTAGAGTAGCGGGTCCGGGGCCCCAGCATTTT.

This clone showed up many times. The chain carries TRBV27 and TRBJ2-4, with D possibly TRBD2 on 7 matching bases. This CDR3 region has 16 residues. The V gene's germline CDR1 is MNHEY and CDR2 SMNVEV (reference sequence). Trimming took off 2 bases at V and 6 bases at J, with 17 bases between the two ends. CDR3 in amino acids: CASSLIAGEGGNIQYF. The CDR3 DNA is TGTGCCAGCAGTTTAATCGCGGGGGAGGGGGGAAACATTCAGTACTTC.

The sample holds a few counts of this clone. The CDR3, as DNA: TGCAGTGCTACACCCGGGACAGCCGACAACACTGAAGCTTTCTTT. It yields the protein CSATPGTADNTEAFF. V gene TRBV20-1 combines with J gene TRBJ1-1, with 7 bases fitting TRBD1. The germline V gene has CDR1 DFQATT and CDR2 SNEGSKA (reference sequence). Trimming at V came to 4 bases and at J to 2 bases, leaving 10 bases not matched to a gene. The CDR3 spans 15 residues.

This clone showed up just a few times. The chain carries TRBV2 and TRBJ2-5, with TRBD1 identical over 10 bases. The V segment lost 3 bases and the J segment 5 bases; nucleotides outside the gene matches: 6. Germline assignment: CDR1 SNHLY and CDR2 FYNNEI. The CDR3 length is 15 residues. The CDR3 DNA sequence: TGTGCCAGCAGTGACGACAGGGGGCGCGGGGAGACCCAGTACTTC. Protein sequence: CASSDDRGRGETQYF.

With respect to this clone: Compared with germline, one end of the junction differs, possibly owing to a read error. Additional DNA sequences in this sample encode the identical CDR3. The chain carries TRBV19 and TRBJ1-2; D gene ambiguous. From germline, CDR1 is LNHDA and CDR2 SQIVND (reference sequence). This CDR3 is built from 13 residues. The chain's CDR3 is CASSMGVLRGYTF. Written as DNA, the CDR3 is TGTGCTAGTAGTATGGGAGTATTGCGAGGCTACACCTTC.

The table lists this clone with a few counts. The CDR3 coding sequence is TGTGCCAGCATTGGGCCGACGGGCACTGAAGCTTTCTTT. Translated: CASIGPTGTEAFF. V and J are TRBV6-1 and TRBJ1-1, with D unclear. This CDR3 has 13 residues. The germline V and J ends were trimmed by 7 bases and 4 bases, with 13 bases remaining between them. Germline CDR1 reads MNHNS; CDR2 reads SASEGT.

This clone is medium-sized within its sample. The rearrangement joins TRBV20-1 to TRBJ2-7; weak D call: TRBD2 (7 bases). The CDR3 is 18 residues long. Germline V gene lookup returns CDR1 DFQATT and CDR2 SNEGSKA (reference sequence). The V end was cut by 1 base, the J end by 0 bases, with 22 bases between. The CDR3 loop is CSARGTEGGGGSSYEQYF. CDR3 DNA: TGCAGTGCTAGAGGGACAGAGGGTGGCGGGGGTTCCTCCTACGAGCAGTACTTC.

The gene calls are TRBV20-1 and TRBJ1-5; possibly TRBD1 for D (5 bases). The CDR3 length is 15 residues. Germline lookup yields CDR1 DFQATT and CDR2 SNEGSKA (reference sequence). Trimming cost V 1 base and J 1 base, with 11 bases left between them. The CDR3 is CSARAGGASNQPQHF. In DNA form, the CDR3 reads TGCAGTGCTAGAGCGGGTGGGGCAAGCAATCAGCCCCAGCATTTT.

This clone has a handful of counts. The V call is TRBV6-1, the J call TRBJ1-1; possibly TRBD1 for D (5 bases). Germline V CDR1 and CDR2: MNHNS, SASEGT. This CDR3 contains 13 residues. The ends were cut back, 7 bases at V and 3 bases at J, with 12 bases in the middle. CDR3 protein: CASTRQGHTEAFF. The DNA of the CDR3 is TGTGCCAGCACCCGCCAGGGCCACACTGAAGCTTTCTTT.

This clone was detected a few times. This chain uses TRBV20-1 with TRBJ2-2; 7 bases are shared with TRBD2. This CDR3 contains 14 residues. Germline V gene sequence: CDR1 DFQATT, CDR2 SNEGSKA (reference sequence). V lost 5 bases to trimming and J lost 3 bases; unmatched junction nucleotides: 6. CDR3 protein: CSASSGADTGELFF. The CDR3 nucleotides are TGCAGTGCTTCCAGCGGGGCGGACACCGGGGAGCTGTTTTTT.

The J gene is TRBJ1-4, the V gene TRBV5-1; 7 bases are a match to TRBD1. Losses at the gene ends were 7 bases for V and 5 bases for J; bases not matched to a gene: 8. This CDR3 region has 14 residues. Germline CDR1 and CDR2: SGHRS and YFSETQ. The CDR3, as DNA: TGCGCCAGCTCCGAGGGGGCACCGAATGAAAAACTGTTTTTT. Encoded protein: CASSEGAPNEKLFF.

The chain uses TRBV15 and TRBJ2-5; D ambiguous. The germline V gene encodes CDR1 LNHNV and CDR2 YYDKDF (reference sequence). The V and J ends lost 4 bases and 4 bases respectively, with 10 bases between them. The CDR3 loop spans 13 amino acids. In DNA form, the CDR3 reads TGTGCCACCAGCATTTATGCTGGAGAGACCCAGTACTTC. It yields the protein CATSIYAGETQYF. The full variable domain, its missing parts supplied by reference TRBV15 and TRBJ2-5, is DAMVIQNPRYQVTQFGKPVTLSCSQTLNHNVMYWYQQKSSQAPKLLFHYYDKDFNNEADTPDNFQSRRPNTSFCFLDIRSPGLGDTAMYLCATSIYAGETQYFGPGTRLLVL.